This T cell receptor (beta chain) originates from a study of blood T cell repertoires in COVID-19. Study in general: Both acute and convalescent COVID-19 samples were obtained from the United States, Italy and Spain.

The CDR3 is 13 amino acids. Germline CDR1 and CDR2: MNHNY and SVGAGI (reference sequence). Losses at the gene ends were 7 bases for V and 3 bases for J; bases not matched to a gene: 5. The assay was immunoSEQ multiplex PCR, and TCRdb's table has in-frame clones only and misses some. This sample has tens of thousands of clones, with roughly 82% found just once. V and J are TRBV6-6 and TRBJ2-7, with TRBD1 identical over 8 bases. Sequencing was carried out using peripheral blood. The sequence was obtained from a man aged 50 or older with acute or convalescent COVID-19. The CDR3: CASTFGTGYEQYF. The CDR3 bases are TGTGCCAGCACCTTTGGGACAGGCTACGAGCAGTACTTC.